Following are 9 T cell receptor beta chains from one sample sequenced in a study of cytomegalovirus exposure and HLA in healthy donors. With 60 Vbeta and 13 Jbeta primers, the PCR was carried out. Sequencing was performed with immunoSEQ multiplex PCR; in TCRdb, only in-frame clones are kept and a portion is missing. The sample records 250,000 or so clones, 92% being singletons. The sample comprised PBMCs. The receptors derive from a girl aged 2-10 years in good health and CMV-seronegative.

The V and J genes are TRBV27 and TRBJ2-1; D may be TRBD2 (6 bases). Between the trimmed V and J ends, which lost 4 bases and 10 bases, there was a span of 14 bases. The V gene's germline CDR1 is MNHEY and CDR2 SMNVEV (reference sequence). This CDR3 comprises 13 residues. The CDR3 is CASSYPGGREQFF. The DNA for the CDR3 is TGTGCCAGCAGTTACCCGGGTGGGAGGGAGCAGTTCTTC.

The rearrangement links TRBV6-5 to TRBJ2-1, with TRBD2 identical over 7 bases. V shed 6 bases and J 0 bases; nucleotides not matched to a gene: 5. Germline values: CDR1 MNHEY, CDR2 SVGAGI. CDR3 length: 15 residues. CDR3: CASRHTSVSYNEQFF. Here the CDR3 DNA reads TGTGCCAGCAGGCATACTAGCGTCTCCTACAATGAGCAGTTCTTC.

V is TRBV7-9 and J is TRBJ2-7, with D tentatively TRBD1 (6 bases). The CDR3 covers 14 residues. The germline V gene encodes CDR1 SEHNR and CDR2 FQNEAQ (reference sequence). V lost 5 bases and J 3 bases, leaving 14 bases between the germline ends. CDR3 bases: TGTGCCAGCAGCCCCCAGGGGTGGGTCTACGAGCAGTACTTC. It is translated as CASSPQGWVYEQYF.

This chain links TRBV6-6 with TRBJ1-1; D unresolved. This CDR3 has 11 residues. Germline V CDR1 and CDR2: MNHNY, SVGAGI (reference sequence). Deletions cut 0 bases from V and 8 bases from J, with 4 bases between. The chain's CDR3 is CASSYSLEAFF. The CDR3 DNA follows: TGTGCCAGCAGTTACTCCTTAGAAGCTTTCTTT.

V and J are TRBV4-1 and TRBJ1-1, with no clear D. Trimming removed 4 bases from V and 5 bases from J, with 20 bases in between. The CDR3 contains 16 residues. Germline CDR1 is MGHRA and CDR2 is YSYEKL. In DNA, the CDR3 is TGCGCCAGCAGCCGCAAGAGGGTCTATAAGGAGACTGAAGCTTTCTTT. Translated, it gives CASSRKRVYKETEAFF.

This clone was seen a single time. In DNA, the CDR3 is TGTGCCAGCAGTTTATCGAAGGGGGGACAGTTAAGTTTCCGCGAGCAGTACTTC. Its protein product is CASSLSKGGQLSFREQYF. V and J are TRBV27 and TRBJ2-7; D might be TRBD1 (7 bases). The V and J ends lost 0 bases and 6 bases respectively, with 24 bases between them. Germline values: CDR1 MNHEY, CDR2 SMNVEV (reference sequence). The CDR3 runs to 18 residues.

V and J are TRBV5-4 and TRBJ1-3; TRBD1 agrees at 8 bases. V gave up 3 bases and J gave up 2 bases; unmatched junction bases: 4. CDR1 is SGHNT and CDR2 is YYREEE in the germline V gene (reference sequence). This CDR3 spans 15 amino acids. The DNA of the CDR3 is TGTGCCAGCAGCTCCAGGGGGCCGCCTGGAAACACCATATATTTT. Encoded protein: CASSSRGPPGNTIYF.

V is TRBV30 and J is TRBJ1-2, with D possibly being TRBD1 (5 bases). V was trimmed by 4 bases and J by 5 bases, leaving 20 bases between them. The CDR3 loop spans 15 amino acids. CDR1 is GTSNPN, CDR2 SVGIG, per germline (reference sequence). For the CDR3, the DNA is TGTGCCTGGACTCCGAGCCCGGGGGTGCGGTATGGCTACACCTTC. As protein: CAWTPSPGVRYGYTF.

This chain connects TRBV6-5 to TRBJ2-1; D may be TRBD2 (5 bases). Germline CDR1 is MNHEY and CDR2 is SVGAGI. Trimming removed 2 bases at V and 9 bases at J, with 17 bases between. The CDR3 spans 15 residues. CDR3 bases: TGTGCCAGCAGTTACGTGGCGGGTCAAGGTTTTGAGCAGTTCTTC. Its translation: CASSYVAGQGFEQFF.